These 32 T cell receptor beta chains were all obtained from the same sample, sequenced in a study of control samples from healthy donors and cancer patients. The data were produced by immunoSEQ multiplex PCR, yet TCRdb's version contains in-frame clones alone and is incomplete. The data hold around 80,000 clones, with approximately 91% observed a single time. The material sequenced was blood. The source of these receptors is a woman aged 45-65 years in good health.

The rearrangement joins TRBV2 to TRBJ1-2; 9 bases map to TRBD1. The length of the CDR3 is 12 residues. V lost 3 bases to trimming and J lost 10 bases; unmatched junction nucleotides: 3. CDR1 and CDR2 (germline): SNHLY, FYNNEI. The CDR3: CASSDTGGFYTF. The CDR3 nucleotides are TGTGCCAGCAGTGATACAGGGGGCTTCTACACCTTC.

This clone was recorded a few times. The chain uses TRBV3-1 (or the pseudogene TRBV3-2) and TRBJ2-3; D is unclear. CDR3 size: 11 residues. The V end was cut by 3 bases, the J end by 4 bases, with 2 bases between. Germline V gene sequence: CDR1 LGHDT, CDR2 YNNKEL (reference sequence). The CDR3 coding sequence is TGTGCCAGCAGCCATTCAGATACGCAGTATTTT. This encodes CASSHSDTQYF.

The chain uses TRBV3-1 (or the pseudogene TRBV3-2) and TRBJ2-7; 8 bases agree with TRBD1. CDR1 and CDR2 from the germline V gene are LGHDT and YNNKEL (reference sequence). This CDR3 comprises 15 residues. V dropped 3 bases and J dropped 5; count of bases not matched to a gene: 9. In DNA, the CDR3 is TGTGCCAGCAGCCAGGGACAGGCTAAGTGGGACGAGCAGTACTTC. It encodes CASSQGQAKWDEQYF.

The gene calls are TRBV4-1 and TRBJ1-2; D remains ambiguous. This CDR3 is built from 13 residues. V was clipped by 0 bases and J by 3 bases, with 5 bases between them. The germline V gene has CDR1 MGHRA and CDR2 YSYEKL. The CDR3 is CASSQESDYGYTF. Written as DNA, the CDR3 is TGCGCCAGCAGCCAAGAGAGCGACTATGGCTACACCTTC.

The V gene is TRBV14, the J gene TRBJ2-4; 9 nucleotides match TRBD2. CDR1 is SGHDN, CDR2 FVKESK, per germline. V lost 0 bases and J lost 0; bases outside the gene matches: 12. The CDR3 runs 20 residues. CDR3 nucleotides: TGTGCCAGCAGCCAAGACACTCTATCTAGCGGGGTACTAGCCAAAAACATTCAGTACTTC. Translating it yields CASSQDTLSSGVLAKNIQYF.

CDR3 in amino acids: CAGGSGANVLTF. The CDR3 DNA is TGTGCAGGAGGGTCTGGGGCCAACGTCCTGACTTTC. The chain uses TRBV19 and TRBJ2-6; possibly TRBD2 for D (6 bases). The CDR3 is 12 residues long. Germline V lookup: CDR1 LNHDA, CDR2 SQIVND (reference sequence).

The V and J genes are TRBV11-3 and TRBJ1-1; no definite D call. V was clipped by 1 base and J by 8 bases, with 11 bases between them. CDR3 length equals 13 residues. Germline lookup yields CDR1 SGHNT and CDR2 YENEEA. The CDR3 sequence is CASSLGVHREAFF. CDR3 sequence (DNA): TGTGCCAGCAGCTTAGGAGTACACAGAGAAGCTTTCTTT.

This clone was seen more than once but under ten times. The chain couples TRBV6-6 to TRBJ1-1, with D maybe TRBD1 (5 bases). The CDR3 consists of 12 residues. Trimming shortened V by 6 bases and J by 5 bases, and 10 bases separated the two germline ends. CDR1 MNHNY and CDR2 SVGAGI come from the germline V gene (reference sequence). The CDR3 DNA follows: TGTGCCAGCAGGGGTGGGGGGACTGAAGCTTTCTTT. Its protein is CASRGGGTEAFF.

V usage is TRBV18 and J usage is TRBJ1-1; no definite D call. The CDR3 spans 14 residues. V was pared by 4 bases and J by 5 bases, with 14 bases between. Germline CDR1 reads KGHSH; CDR2 reads LQKENI. CDR3 protein: CASSLQISGTEAFF. CDR3 coding DNA: TGTGCCAGCTCACTCCAAATCTCGGGAACTGAAGCTTTCTTT. The entire variable domain, with the rest obtained from reference TRBV18 and TRBJ1-1, is as follows: NAGVMQNPRHLVRRRGQEARLRCSPMKGHSHVYWYRQLPEEGLKFMVYLQKENIIDESGMPKERFSAEFPKEGPSILRIQQVVRGDSAAYFCASSLQISGTEAFFGQGTRLTVV.

V usage is TRBV6-5 and J usage is TRBJ2-3; D unclear. Germline CDR1 reads MNHEY; CDR2 reads SVGAGI. V was pared by 8 bases and J by 0 bases, with 15 bases between. This CDR3 comprises 15 residues. In DNA form, the CDR3 reads TGTGCCAGCCGTAGGACGGCTACTAGCACAGATACGCAGTATTTT. Translated: CASRRTATSTDTQYF.

The chain couples TRBV30 to TRBJ1-4; D gene ambiguous. V was pared by 2 bases and J by 0 bases, with 10 bases between. The CDR3 spans 15 residues. Looked up from germline, CDR1 is GTSNPN and CDR2 is SVGIG (reference sequence). The CDR3 loop reads CAWSPNSATNEKLFF. The DNA for the CDR3 is TGTGCCTGGAGTCCAAACAGTGCAACTAATGAAAAACTGTTTTTT.

Remarks on this clone: This specimen includes other DNA sequences encoding the same CDR3. The gene calls are TRBV9 and TRBJ1-3; D ambiguous. The CDR3 sequence is 15 residues long. V was cut by 0 bases and J by 0 bases, with 7 bases left in between. Per germline, CDR1 SGDLS and CDR2 YYNGEE. CDR3 DNA: TGTGCCAGCAGCGTAGACACAGCCTCTGGAAACACCATATATTTT. Protein: CASSVDTASGNTIYF.

This clone was observed a handful of times. J is TRBJ2-3 and V is TRBV7-9; 10 nucleotides line up with TRBD2. The CDR3 sequence is 16 residues long. The germline gives CDR1 SEHNR, CDR2 FQNEAQ (reference sequence). Losses at the gene ends were 5 bases for V and 1 base for J; bases not matched to a gene: 6. The CDR3 DNA follows: TGTGCCAGCAGCCAGGACCTAGCGGGGGGCACAGATACGCAGTATTTT. Translating gives CASSQDLAGGTDTQYF.

CDR3 region: CASRVLAGGQTDTQYF. CDR3 DNA: TGTGCCAGCAGGGTACTAGCGGGGGGGCAAACAGATACGCAGTATTTT. The chain couples TRBV27 to TRBJ2-3, with 13 bases aligning to TRBD2. Germline-derived CDR1 and CDR2 are MNHEY and SMNVEV (reference sequence). J lost 3 bases, V lost 6 bases, and 6 bases had no gene match. This CDR3 comprises 16 residues.

The V and J genes are TRBV7-2 and TRBJ2-6; D remains ambiguous. CDR1 SGHTA and CDR2 FQGNSA come from the germline V gene. The CDR3 runs 14 residues. Trimming took 3 bases from V and 4 from J, leaving 7 bases between them. In DNA, the CDR3 is TGTGCCAGCAGCTTCAAAGCGGGGGCCAACGTCCTGACTTTC. It encodes CASSFKAGANVLTF.

The chain joins TRBV18 to TRBJ2-6; D gene ambiguous. The CDR3 covers 14 residues. V was pared by 5 bases and J by 4 bases, with 9 bases between. CDR1 and CDR2 (germline): KGHSH, LQKENI. CDR3 amino acids: CASSYSGGANVLTF. The CDR3 nucleotides read TGTGCCAGCTCATACAGTGGAGGGGCCAACGTCCTGACTTTC.

For the CDR3, the DNA is TGTGCCAGCAGCTTCTCACTCTCTGGAAACACCATATATTTT. As protein: CASSFSLSGNTIYF. The rearrangement joins TRBV5-4 to TRBJ1-3, with D unclear. The CDR3 is 14 amino acids. V dropped 2 bases and J dropped 0 bases, with 6 bases sitting between them. From germline, CDR1 is SGHNT and CDR2 YYREEE (reference sequence).

This clone was detected once. V is TRBV19 and J is TRBJ1-3; D is uncertain. The CDR3 sequence is 13 residues long. Trimming shortened V by 2 bases and J by 2 bases, and 4 bases separated the two germline ends. In germline, CDR1 is LNHDA, CDR2 SQIVND (reference sequence). The CDR3 reads CASSIPTGNTIYF. CDR3 coding DNA: TGTGCCAGTAGTATACCAACTGGAAACACCATATATTTT. Drawing the rest from reference TRBV19 and TRBJ1-3, the complete variable domain is DGGITQSPKYLFRKEGQNVTLSCEQNLNHDAMYWYRQDPGQGLRLIYYSQIVNDFQKGDIAEGYSVSREKKESFPLTVTSAQKNPTAFYLCASSIPTGNTIYFGEGSWLTVV.

The J gene is TRBJ1-6, the V gene TRBV18; no clear D. Trimming removed 2 bases at V and 6 bases at J, with 11 bases between. This CDR3 contains 15 residues. Germline lookup yields CDR1 KGHSH and CDR2 LQKENI. CDR3 sequence reads: CASSPGIEFNSPLHF. CDR3 nucleotides: TGTGCCAGCTCACCAGGGATAGAGTTTAATTCACCCCTCCACTTT.

The sample holds a few counts of this clone. J is TRBJ1-1 and V is TRBV20-1, with D uncertain. V was clipped by 6 bases and J by 2 bases, with 19 bases between them. CDR1 is DFQATT, CDR2 SNEGSKA, per germline (reference sequence). This CDR3 has 15 residues. The CDR3 sequence is CSASIPRWENTEAFF. The CDR3 DNA reads TGCAGTGCCAGTATTCCTCGGTGGGAAAACACTGAAGCTTTCTTT.

The rearrangement uses TRBV2 and TRBJ2-6, with D perhaps being TRBD1 or TRBD2 (5 bases each). Germline V gene sequence: CDR1 SNHLY, CDR2 FYNNEI. V lost 5 bases to trimming and J lost 4 bases, with 12 bases between them. The length of the CDR3 is 15 residues. Written as DNA, the CDR3 is TGTGCCAGCAGTCTCCTGGGGGAAGGGGCCAACGTCCTGACTTTC. It is translated as CASSLLGEGANVLTF.

This chain uses TRBV5-1 with TRBJ2-7, with D uncertain. The CDR3 consists of 15 residues. Looked up from germline, CDR1 is SGHRS and CDR2 is YFSETQ. The V end was cut by 0 bases, the J end by 0 bases, with 10 bases between. CDR3 in DNA: TGCGCCAGCAGCTTGGGCCACGACCCCTCCTACGAGCAGTACTTC. Its protein is CASSLGHDPSYEQYF.

Remarks on this clone: The sample carries other DNA sequences with the same CDR3. The chain couples TRBV4-1 to TRBJ1-1; D gene unclear. The CDR3 is 13 residues long. Trimming pared 1 base from V and 2 bases from J, leaving 5 bases between. Germline-derived CDR1 and CDR2 are MGHRA and YSYEKL. CDR3 in amino acids: CASSQGTNTEAFF. In DNA form, the CDR3 reads TGCGCCAGCAGCCAAGGGACCAACACTGAAGCTTTCTTT.

The rearrangement links TRBV24-1 to TRBJ2-1; 8 bases match TRBD1. The CDR3 has 14 amino acids. From germline, CDR1 is KGHDR and CDR2 SFDVKD. With V trimmed by 7 bases and J by 4 bases, 5 bases remained unmatched. CDR3 nucleotide sequence: TGTGCCACCAGCCAGGGGGCCACATACAATGAGCAGTTCTTC. Translating it yields CATSQGATYNEQFF.

V usage is TRBV3-1 (or the pseudogene TRBV3-2) and J usage is TRBJ2-1, with 8 bases matching TRBD2. The germline V gene encodes CDR1 LGHDT and CDR2 YNNKEL (reference sequence). The ends lost 1 base at V and 7 bases at J; junction bases unmatched: 6. CDR3 length: 15 amino acids. The CDR3 loop reads CASSQGSGGYNEQFF. The CDR3 DNA reads as TGTGCCAGCAGCCAAGGCTCGGGGGGGTATAATGAGCAGTTCTTC.

The rearrangement uses TRBV27 and TRBJ1-5; D is unresolved. Germline CDR1 is MNHEY and CDR2 is SMNVEV (reference sequence). V lost 5 bases and J 1 base, leaving 15 bases between the germline ends. The CDR3 has 16 amino acids. The CDR3 region has the DNA TGTGCCAGCAGTCCCTTCTTTGGGTGGAGCAATCAGCCCCAGCATTTT. The encoded protein is CASSPFFGWSNQPQHF.

The genes are TRBV5-1 and TRBJ2-3; 10 nucleotides match TRBD2. Trimming took 2 bases from V and 6 from J; bases not matched to a gene: 6. CDR3 length: 15 amino acids. CDR1 is SGHRS, CDR2 YFSETQ, per germline. The CDR3 here is CASSLAGGLPDTQYF. In DNA, the CDR3 is TGCGCCAGCAGCTTAGCGGGGGGGTTGCCCGATACGCAGTATTTT.

The count of this clone is one. The chain is built from TRBV7-8 and TRBJ2-7; TRBD1 is a possible D gene (6 bases). The CDR3 length is 15 residues. CDR1 is SGHVS and CDR2 is FQNEAQ in the germline V gene. Deletions cut 2 bases from V and 1 base from J, with 12 bases between. The CDR3: CASSLNTGLSYEQYF. CDR3 in DNA: TGTGCCAGCAGCTTAAATACAGGGTTGTCCTACGAGCAGTACTTC.

The sample holds a few counts of this clone. The V call is TRBV13, the J call TRBJ2-3; 7 nucleotides line up with TRBD1. The germline V gene encodes CDR1 PRHDT and CDR2 FYEKMQ (reference sequence). The V gene end was trimmed by 0 bases and the J gene end by 3 bases; junction bases not matched to a gene: 9. The CDR3 runs 17 residues. This CDR3 is CASSLGPPGQWTDTQYF. CDR3 sequence (DNA): TGTGCCAGCAGCTTAGGACCGCCGGGACAGTGGACAGATACGCAGTATTTT.

V usage is TRBV10-2 and J usage is TRBJ2-2; 7 bases fit TRBD2. Trimming cost V 10 bases and J 5 bases; bases outside gene matches: 7. Per the germline V gene, CDR1 is WSHSY and CDR2 is SAAADI. The CDR3 extends over 13 amino acids. CDR3 region: CATREGHTGELFF. The CDR3 DNA follows: TGCGCCACCAGGGAGGGGCATACCGGGGAGCTGTTTTTT.

This clone was recorded only once. The chain has TRBV2 and TRBJ2-7; 7 nucleotides align to TRBD1. V trimming: 7 bases; J trimming: 2 bases; junction bases outside the gene matches: 8. The CDR3 covers 14 residues. The germline gives CDR1 SNHLY, CDR2 FYNNEI. In nucleotides, the CDR3 is TGTGCCAGCAATCGGGGACAGAGCACCTACGAGCAGTACTTC. Protein sequence: CASNRGQSTYEQYF.

The chain recombines TRBV12-3 or TRBV12-4 with TRBJ1-4; D ambiguous. The V and J ends lost 7 bases and 4 bases respectively, with 7 bases between them. CDR3 length: 12 residues. CDR3 DNA: TGTGCCAGCAAGGGTGATAATGAAAAACTGTTTTTT. It specifies CASKGDNEKLFF.